This is a list of T cell receptor beta chains from one sample in a study of early T cells in non-severe SARS-CoV-2 infection. MiXCR, run by TCRdb on the 5' RACE reads, gives a single entry per CDR3 protein. The table has 40,000 to 55,000 distinct CDR3 sequences, 6.5% to 9.5% seen once; the top ten hold about 5.3%. Sequencing was performed on whole blood. These receptor sequences come from an adult who was a healthcare worker with PCR-confirmed SARS-CoV-2 infection or an uninfected control (not recorded which). CDR3s include the opening cysteine and the closing phenylalanine or tryptophan.

J: TRBJ1-6
V: TRBV7-2
CDR3: CASSLAEISSYNSPLHF

J: TRBJ2-6
V: TRBV6-2/TRBV6-3
CDR3: CASRGVGQALSGANVLTF

J: TRBJ2-1
V: TRBV12-3/TRBV12-4
CDR3: CASSLSGPPEQFF

J: TRBJ2-4
V: TRBV7-2
CDR3: CASSPPGLAVPLAKNIQYF

J: TRBJ2-7
V: TRBV12-3/TRBV12-4
CDR3: CANSRPNYEQYF

J: TRBJ2-3
V: TRBV3-1
CDR3: CASSQEDRNTQYF

J: TRBJ2-2
V: TRBV20-1
CDR3: CSASTANTGELFF

J: TRBJ2-1
V: TRBV20-1
CDR3: CSARDFSRGGWNEQFF

J: TRBJ1-2
V: TRBV6-5
CDR3: CASSYSRGRPDGYTF

J: TRBJ1-2
V: TRBV10-1
CDR3: CASSEQGNYGYTF

J: TRBJ1-1
V: TRBV5-6
CDR3: CASSLTDRYVAFF

J: TRBJ1-5
V: TRBV6-2/TRBV6-3
CDR3: CASSYQGPQHF

J: TRBJ2-2
V: TRBV19
CDR3: CASSERGHANTGELFF

J: TRBJ2-7
V: TRBV12-3/TRBV12-4
CDR3: CASSPQGYEQYF

J: TRBJ1-2
V: TRBV2
CDR3: CASSSLTGAINYGYTF

J: TRBJ2-1
V: TRBV11-2
CDR3: CASSFTSPNEQFF

J: TRBJ1-6
V: TRBV28
CDR3: CASRPRDSHLSSYNSPLHF

J: TRBJ1-1
V: TRBV7-2
CDR3: CASSLAVSRKEAFF

J: TRBJ1-5
V: TRBV18
CDR3: CASSPVGTGNQPQHF

J: TRBJ2-2
V: TRBV7-2
CDR3: CASSSEHSGELFF

J: TRBJ1-1
V: TRBV12-3/TRBV12-4
CDR3: CASSLAQGVNTEAFF

J: TRBJ1-1
V: TRBV6-6
CDR3: CASMGRGRDTEAFF